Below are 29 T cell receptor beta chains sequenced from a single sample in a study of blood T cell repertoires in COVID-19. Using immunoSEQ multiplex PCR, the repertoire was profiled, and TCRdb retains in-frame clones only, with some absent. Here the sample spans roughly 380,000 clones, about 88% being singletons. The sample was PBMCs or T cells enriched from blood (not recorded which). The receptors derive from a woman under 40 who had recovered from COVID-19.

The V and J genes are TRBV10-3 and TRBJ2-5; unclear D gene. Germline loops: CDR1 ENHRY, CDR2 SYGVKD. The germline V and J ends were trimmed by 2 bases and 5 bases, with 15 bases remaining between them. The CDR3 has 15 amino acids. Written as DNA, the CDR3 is TGTGCCATCAGTGAGGAGGATCTGAGGTCGGAGACCCAGTACTTC. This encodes CAISEEDLRSETQYF.

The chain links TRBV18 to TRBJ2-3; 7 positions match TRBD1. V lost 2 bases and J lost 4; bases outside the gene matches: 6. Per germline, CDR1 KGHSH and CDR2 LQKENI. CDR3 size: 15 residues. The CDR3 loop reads CASSPSWQGADTQYF. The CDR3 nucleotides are TGTGCCAGCTCACCATCGTGGCAGGGGGCAGATACGCAGTATTTT.

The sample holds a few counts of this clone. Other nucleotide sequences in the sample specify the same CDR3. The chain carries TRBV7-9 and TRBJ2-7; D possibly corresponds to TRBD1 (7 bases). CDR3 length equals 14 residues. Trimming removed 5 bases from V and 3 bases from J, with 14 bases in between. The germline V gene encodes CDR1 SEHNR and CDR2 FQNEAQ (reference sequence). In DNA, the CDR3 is TGTGCCAGCAGCCCGGGGACAGCGGGCTACGAGCAGTACTTC. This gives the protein CASSPGTAGYEQYF.

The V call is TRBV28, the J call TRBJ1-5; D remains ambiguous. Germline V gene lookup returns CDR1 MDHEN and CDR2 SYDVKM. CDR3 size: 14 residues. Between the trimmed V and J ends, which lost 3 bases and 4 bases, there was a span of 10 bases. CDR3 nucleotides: TGTGCCAGCAGTTTTCAGATCAGGAATCAGCCCCAGCATTTT. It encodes CASSFQIRNQPQHF.

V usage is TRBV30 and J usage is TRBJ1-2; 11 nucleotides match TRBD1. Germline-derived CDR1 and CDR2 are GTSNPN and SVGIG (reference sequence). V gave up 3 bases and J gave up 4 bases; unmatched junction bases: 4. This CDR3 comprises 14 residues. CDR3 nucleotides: TGTGCCTGGAGGGACAGGGGGCGCGGCTATGGCTACACCTTC. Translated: CAWRDRGRGYGYTF.

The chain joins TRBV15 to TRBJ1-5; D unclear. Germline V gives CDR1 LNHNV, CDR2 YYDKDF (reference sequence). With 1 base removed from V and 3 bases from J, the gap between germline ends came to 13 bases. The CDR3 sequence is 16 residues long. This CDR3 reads CATSRGLDTVNQPQHF. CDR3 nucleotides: TGTGCCACCAGCAGAGGCCTAGATACGGTCAATCAGCCCCAGCATTTT.

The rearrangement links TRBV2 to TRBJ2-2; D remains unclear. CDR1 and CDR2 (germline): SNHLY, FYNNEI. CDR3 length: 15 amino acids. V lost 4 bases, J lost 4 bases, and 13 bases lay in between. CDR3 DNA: TGTGCCAGCAGTGCCCTTAGCAGTATCACCGGGGAGCTGTTTTTT. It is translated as CASSALSSITGELFF.

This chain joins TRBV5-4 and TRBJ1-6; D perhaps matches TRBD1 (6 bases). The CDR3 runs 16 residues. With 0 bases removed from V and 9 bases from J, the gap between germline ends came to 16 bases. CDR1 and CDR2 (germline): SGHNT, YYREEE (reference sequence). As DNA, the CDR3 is TGTGCCAGCAGCTTGGGAGGATCGGGAGGGGGTTCACCCCTCCACTTT. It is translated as CASSLGGSGGGSPLHF.

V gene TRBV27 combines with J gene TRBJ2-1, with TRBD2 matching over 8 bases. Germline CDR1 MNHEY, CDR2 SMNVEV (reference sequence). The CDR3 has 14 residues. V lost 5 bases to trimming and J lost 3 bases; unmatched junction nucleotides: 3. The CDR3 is CASSRREVYNEQFF. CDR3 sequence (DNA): TGTGCCAGCAGTCGGCGGGAGGTCTACAATGAGCAGTTCTTC.

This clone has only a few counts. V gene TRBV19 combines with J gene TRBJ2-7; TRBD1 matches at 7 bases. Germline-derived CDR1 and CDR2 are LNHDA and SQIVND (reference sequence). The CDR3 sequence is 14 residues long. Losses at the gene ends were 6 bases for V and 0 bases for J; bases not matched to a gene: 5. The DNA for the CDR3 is TGTGCCAGTAGCTCCGGGACAGTCTCCTACGAGCAGTACTTC. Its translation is CASSSGTVSYEQYF.

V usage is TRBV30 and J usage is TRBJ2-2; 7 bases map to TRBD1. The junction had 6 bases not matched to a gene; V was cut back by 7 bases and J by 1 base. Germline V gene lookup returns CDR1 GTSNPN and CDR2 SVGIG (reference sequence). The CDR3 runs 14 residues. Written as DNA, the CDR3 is TGTGCCTTCTCCGGGACAGTGAACACCGGGGAGCTGTTTTTT. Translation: CAFSGTVNTGELFF.

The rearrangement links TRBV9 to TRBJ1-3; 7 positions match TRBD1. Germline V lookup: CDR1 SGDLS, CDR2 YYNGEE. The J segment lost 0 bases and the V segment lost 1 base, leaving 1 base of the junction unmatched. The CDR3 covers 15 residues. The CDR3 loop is CASSVRDSSGNTIYF. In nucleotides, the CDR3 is TGTGCCAGCAGCGTAAGGGACAGCTCTGGAAACACCATATATTTT.

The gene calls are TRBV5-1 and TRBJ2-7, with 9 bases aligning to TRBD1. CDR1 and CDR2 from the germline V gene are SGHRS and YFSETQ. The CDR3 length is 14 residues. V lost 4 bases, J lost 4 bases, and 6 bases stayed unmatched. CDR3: CASSLRDRVYEQYF. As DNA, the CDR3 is TGCGCCAGCAGCCTCCGGGACAGGGTATACGAGCAGTACTTC.

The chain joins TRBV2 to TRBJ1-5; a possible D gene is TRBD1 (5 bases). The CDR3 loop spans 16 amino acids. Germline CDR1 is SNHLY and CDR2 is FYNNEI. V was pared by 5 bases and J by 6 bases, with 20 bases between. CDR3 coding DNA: TGTGCCAGCAGTCCGATCGGTGGCCAGGGTCGTCAGCCCCAGCATTTT. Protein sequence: CASSPIGGQGRQPQHF.

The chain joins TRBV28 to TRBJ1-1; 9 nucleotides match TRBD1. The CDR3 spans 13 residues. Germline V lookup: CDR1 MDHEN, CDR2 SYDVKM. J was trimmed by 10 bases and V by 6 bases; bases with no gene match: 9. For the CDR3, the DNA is TGTGCCAGCAGCCCGGGACAGGGAAAAGGAGCTTTCTTT. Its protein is CASSPGQGKGAFF. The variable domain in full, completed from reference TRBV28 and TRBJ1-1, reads DVKVTQSSRYLVKRTGEKVFLECVQDMDHENMFWYRQDPGLGLRLIYFSYDVKMKEKGDIPEGYSVSREKKERFSLILESASTNQTSMYLCASSPGQGKGAFFGQGTRLTVV.

The CDR3 nucleotides are TGTGCCAGCAGTTTAATGACAGGGGCCGATACGCAGTATTTT. Translated: CASSLMTGADTQYF. The J gene is TRBJ2-3, the V gene TRBV27, with TRBD1 identical over 8 bases. Germline assignment: CDR1 MNHEY and CDR2 SMNVEV (reference sequence). J was trimmed by 6 bases and V by 2 bases; bases with no gene match: 4. The CDR3 consists of 14 residues.

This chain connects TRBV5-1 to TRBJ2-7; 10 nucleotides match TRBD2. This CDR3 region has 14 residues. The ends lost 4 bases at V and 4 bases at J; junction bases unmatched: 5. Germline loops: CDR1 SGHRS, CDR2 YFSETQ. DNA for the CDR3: TGCGCCAGCAGCCTTAGCGGGGGGAAATACGAGCAGTACTTC. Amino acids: CASSLSGGKYEQYF.

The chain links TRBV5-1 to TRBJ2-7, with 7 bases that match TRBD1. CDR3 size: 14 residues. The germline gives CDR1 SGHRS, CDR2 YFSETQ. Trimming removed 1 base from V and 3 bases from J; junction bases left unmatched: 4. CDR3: CASSLLAGGYEQYF. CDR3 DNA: TGCGCCAGCAGCTTGTTGGCAGGGGGCTACGAGCAGTACTTC.

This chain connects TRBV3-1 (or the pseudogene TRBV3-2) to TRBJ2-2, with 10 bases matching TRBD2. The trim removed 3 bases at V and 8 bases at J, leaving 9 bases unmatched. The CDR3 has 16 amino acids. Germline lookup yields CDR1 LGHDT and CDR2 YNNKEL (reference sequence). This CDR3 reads CASSHRTSGLSGELFF. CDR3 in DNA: TGTGCCAGCAGCCACAGGACTAGCGGCCTGTCGGGGGAGCTGTTTTTT.

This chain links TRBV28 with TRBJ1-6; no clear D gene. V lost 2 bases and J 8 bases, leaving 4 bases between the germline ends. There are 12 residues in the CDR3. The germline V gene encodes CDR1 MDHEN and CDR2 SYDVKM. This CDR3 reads CASSLQDSPLHF. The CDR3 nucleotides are TGTGCCAGCAGTTTACAGGATTCACCCCTCCACTTT.

The CDR3: CASSDSGQGNYGYTF. The DNA of the CDR3 is TGTGCCAGCAGTGACTCCGGACAGGGGAACTATGGCTACACCTTC. The genes are TRBV21-1 and TRBJ1-2; TRBD1 is taken as the D call from the table, unchecked against the DNA. TRBV21-1 is noted as a pseudogene. CDR3 length: 15 residues.

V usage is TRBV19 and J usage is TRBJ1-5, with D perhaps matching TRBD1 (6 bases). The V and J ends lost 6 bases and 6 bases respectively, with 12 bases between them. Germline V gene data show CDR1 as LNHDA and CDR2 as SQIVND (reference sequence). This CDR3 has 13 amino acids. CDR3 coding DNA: TGTGCCAGTAGCCCAGGGGAGTCTCAGCCCCAGCATTTT. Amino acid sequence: CASSPGESQPQHF.

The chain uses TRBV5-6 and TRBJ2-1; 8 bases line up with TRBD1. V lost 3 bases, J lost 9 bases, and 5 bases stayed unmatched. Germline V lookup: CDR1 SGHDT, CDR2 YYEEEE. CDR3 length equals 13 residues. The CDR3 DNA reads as TGTGCCAGCAGCTGGACAGGGATGGGTGAGCAGTTCTTC. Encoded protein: CASSWTGMGEQFF.

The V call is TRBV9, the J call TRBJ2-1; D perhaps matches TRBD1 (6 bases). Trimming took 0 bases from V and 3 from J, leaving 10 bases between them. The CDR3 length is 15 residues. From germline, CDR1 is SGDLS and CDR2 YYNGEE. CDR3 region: CASSVDGQNYNEQFF. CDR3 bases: TGTGCCAGCAGCGTAGACGGACAGAACTACAATGAGCAGTTCTTC.

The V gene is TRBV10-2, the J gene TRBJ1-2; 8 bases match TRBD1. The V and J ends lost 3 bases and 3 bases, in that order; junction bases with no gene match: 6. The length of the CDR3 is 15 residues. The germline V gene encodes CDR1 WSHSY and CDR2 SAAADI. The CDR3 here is CASSDPGQEDYGYTF. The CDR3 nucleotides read TGCGCCAGCAGTGACCCGGGACAGGAGGACTATGGCTACACCTTC.

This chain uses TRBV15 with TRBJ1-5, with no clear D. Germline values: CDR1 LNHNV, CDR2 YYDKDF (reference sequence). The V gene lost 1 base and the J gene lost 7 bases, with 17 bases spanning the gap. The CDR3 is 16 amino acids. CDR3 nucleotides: TGTGCCACCAGCAGAGCCCCAGCCAGTCAGCGACAGCCCCAGCATTTT. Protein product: CATSRAPASQRQPQHF. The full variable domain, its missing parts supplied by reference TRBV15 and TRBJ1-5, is DAMVIQNPRYQVTQFGKPVTLSCSQTLNHNVMYWYQQKSSQAPKLLFHYYDKDFNNEADTPDNFQSRRPNTSFCFLDIRSPGLGDTAMYLCATSRAPASQRQPQHFGDGTRLSIL.

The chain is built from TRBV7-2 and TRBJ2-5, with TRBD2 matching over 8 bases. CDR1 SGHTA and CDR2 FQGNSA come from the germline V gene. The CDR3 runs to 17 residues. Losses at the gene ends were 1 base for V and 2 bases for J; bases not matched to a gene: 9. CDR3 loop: CASSLVGGRIPQETQYF. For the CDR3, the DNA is TGTGCCAGCAGCTTAGTTGGCGGGAGGATCCCACAAGAGACCCAGTACTTC.

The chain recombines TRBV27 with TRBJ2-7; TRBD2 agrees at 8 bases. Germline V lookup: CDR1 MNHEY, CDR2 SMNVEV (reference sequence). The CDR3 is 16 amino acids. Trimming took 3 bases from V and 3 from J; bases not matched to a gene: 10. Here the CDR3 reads CASSFLGFAGGYEQYF. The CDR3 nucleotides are TGTGCCAGCAGTTTTCTTGGTTTCGCGGGGGGCTACGAGCAGTACTTC.

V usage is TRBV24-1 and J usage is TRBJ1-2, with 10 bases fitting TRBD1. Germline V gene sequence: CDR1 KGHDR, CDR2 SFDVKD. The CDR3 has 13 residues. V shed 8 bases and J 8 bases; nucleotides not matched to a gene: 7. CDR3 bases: TGTGCCACCATAGGGACAGGGGATAGCGGCTACACCTTC. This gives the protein CATIGTGDSGYTF.